Shown below are 10 T cell receptor beta chains from a single sample sequenced in a study of identical twins. One entry per CDR3 protein, called by TCRdb with MiXCR from the 5' RACE reads. The data show roughly 1.6 million distinct CDR3 sequences, 32% seen once. The sequencing input was cord blood. All receptors come from a newborn girl in good health.

This rearrangement joins TRBV2 to TRBJ1-5, with a tentative D call TRBD1 (6 bases). This CDR3 region has 18 residues. Germline V gene data show CDR1 as SNHLY and CDR2 as FYNNEI. Trimming stripped 4 bases from V and 0 bases from J, with 19 bases between. CDR3 DNA: TGTGCCAGCAGTGGACTGCTATGGACAGCTTATAGCAATCAGCCCCAGCATTTT. Residues: CASSGLLWTAYSNQPQHF.

The chain uses TRBV12-3 or TRBV12-4 and TRBJ2-5; TRBD2 aligns across 11 bases. V lost 6 bases to trimming and J lost 11 bases; unmatched junction nucleotides: 29. This CDR3 contains 20 residues. CDR3 coding DNA: TGTGCCAGCAGCATAGAGGGACTAGCGGCTCAACCAACCATAGGTGGTGAGCAGTACTTC. This codes for CASSIEGLAAQPTIGGEQYF.

The V gene is TRBV2, the J gene TRBJ2-4, with unresolved D. Trimming left V 7 bases short and J 13 bases short, with 17 bases between. The CDR3 consists of 12 residues. CDR1 SNHLY and CDR2 FYNNEI come from the germline V gene. The DNA for the CDR3 is TGTGCCAGCAAGCAGAAGACCTACAAGCAGTACTTC. It codes for CASKQKTYKQYF.

This clonotype was seen a few times. This chain uses TRBV5-1 with TRBJ2-7; possible D gene TRBD2, 5 bases. The CDR3 totals 14 residues. Trimming removed 0 bases at V and 3 bases at J, with 10 bases between. Germline-derived CDR1 and CDR2 are SGHRS and YFSETQ. The CDR3 reads CASSLAGRDYEQYF. In DNA form, the CDR3 reads TGCGCCAGCAGCTTGGCTGGGAGAGACTACGAGCAGTACTTC.

This clonotype was observed a few times. The genes are TRBV6-2 or TRBV6-3 and TRBJ2-7; D might be TRBD1 or TRBD2, each matching 5 bases. Per the germline V gene, CDR1 is MNHEY and CDR2 is SVGEGT. This CDR3 has 15 residues. Trimming left V 4 bases short and J 2 bases short, with 15 bases between. The CDR3 DNA reads TGTGCCAGCAGTTCCCACCGGGACGGACCCTACGAGCAGTACTTC. Residues: CASSSHRDGPYEQYF.

A few counts support this clonotype. This rearrangement joins TRBV10-3 to TRBJ1-2; 8 bases line up with TRBD1. J gave up 1 base and V 3 bases, and 4 bases lay outside the gene matches. There are 15 residues in the CDR3. CDR1 and CDR2 (germline): ENHRY, SYGVKD. CDR3 amino acids: CAISDGDRYNYGYTF. The CDR3 coding sequence is TGTGCCATCAGTGATGGGGACAGGTATAACTATGGCTACACCTTC.

This chain connects TRBV20-1 to TRBJ2-7; 7 bases match TRBD2. The tail of the sequence fits TRBJ2-5 better, so the J call may be wrong. Germline V lookup: CDR1 DFQATT, CDR2 SNEGSKA (reference sequence). This CDR3 region has 11 residues. The DNA of the CDR3 is TGCAGCTCAAATAGCGGGGAGACCCAGTACTTC. Its protein product is CSSNSGETQYF.

This clonotype has a handful of counts. The chain couples TRBV12-3 or TRBV12-4 to TRBJ2-3, with TRBD2 identical over 11 bases. The ends lost 5 bases at V and 4 bases at J; junction bases unmatched: 8. The CDR3 has 16 residues. CDR3 in DNA: TGTGCCAGCAGTATAACTAGCGGGAGTTTCGCAGATACGCAGTATTTT. Translated: CASSITSGSFADTQYF.

This clonotype was counted between two and nine times. The chain employs TRBV29-1 and TRBJ2-5; a possible D gene is TRBD2 (6 bases). The V end was cut by 3 bases, the J end by 5 bases, with 13 bases between. The CDR3 contains 13 residues. Germline V gives CDR1 SQVTM, CDR2 ANQGSEA. The chain's CDR3 is CSVDEGGGETQYF. As DNA, the CDR3 is TGCAGCGTTGATGAGGGAGGCGGGGAGACCCAGTACTTC.

The gene calls are TRBV20-1 and TRBJ1-2; 11 nucleotides align to TRBD1. The CDR3 sequence is 13 residues long. J lost 7 bases, V lost 6 bases, and 7 bases had no gene match. CDR1 and CDR2 from the germline V gene are DFQATT and SNEGSKA (reference sequence). The CDR3 protein is CSAPDRGQGGYTF. The CDR3 nucleotides are TGCAGTGCCCCGGACAGGGGGCAAGGTGGCTACACCTTC.